This T cell receptor (beta chain) was sequenced for a study of shared clonotypes between healthy human individuals. CD45RO-negative, CCR7-selected cells formed the naive CD8 fraction, which excluded terminally differentiated effector memory CD45RA+ cells. Measured with immunoSEQ multiplex PCR; TCRdb has only the in-frame clones, and not every one. The repertoire holds 2 million or so clones, with roughly 94% as singletons. Germline assignment: CDR1 MNHEY and CDR2 SMNVEV (reference sequence). The CDR3 runs to 16 residues. Trimming took 1 base from V and 1 from J; bases not matched to a gene: 5. The TCR comes from a man aged 18 to 30 in good health. The specimen sequenced was naive CD8+ T cells sorted from blood. V usage is TRBV27 and J usage is TRBJ1-1; TRBD1 aligns across 8 bases. The CDR3 DNA is TGTGCCAGCAGTTTATTAGGACAGGGCCCGAACACTGAAGCTTTCTTT. Translating it yields CASSLLGQGPNTEAFF.